Below, 30 T cell receptor beta chains from the same sample are listed, as sequenced in a study of cytomegalovirus exposure and HLA in healthy donors. Using immunoSEQ multiplex PCR, the repertoire was profiled, and TCRdb retains in-frame clones only, with some absent. The sample consists of more than 110,000 clones, 86% of them appearing once. The sequenced sample consisted of PBMCs. The receptors shown here come from a man aged 18 to 30 in good health and CMV-seronegative.

The gene calls are TRBV12-5 and TRBJ2-5; D might be TRBD1 (6 bases). The CDR3 runs 14 residues. Germline assignment: CDR1 LGHNT and CDR2 FRNRAP. V was clipped by 2 bases and J by 4 bases, with 11 bases between them. The CDR3 bases are TGTGCTAGTGGTTTGCCAGGGGTCGGAGAGACCCAGTACTTC. Its translation is CASGLPGVGETQYF.

The genes are TRBV2 and TRBJ2-7; D is possibly TRBD2 (5 bases). Per germline, CDR1 SNHLY and CDR2 FYNNEI. The ends were cut back, 8 bases at V and 2 bases at J, with 16 bases in the middle. The CDR3 is 14 residues long. The CDR3, as DNA: TGTGCCAGCGGCAAACTAGACGCCCCCTACGAGCAGTACTTC. Amino acids: CASGKLDAPYEQYF.

The gene calls are TRBV7-6 and TRBJ1-3; D unclear. CDR1 is SGHVS, CDR2 FNYEAQ, per germline. Between the trimmed V and J ends, which lost 5 bases and 0 bases, there was a span of 11 bases. This CDR3 is built from 15 residues. In nucleotides, the CDR3 is TGTGCCAGCAGCCCTACAGTTCCCTCTGGAAACACCATATATTTT. As protein: CASSPTVPSGNTIYF.

V is TRBV11-2 and J is TRBJ1-2, with a tentative D call TRBD1 (6 bases). Trimming left V 4 bases short and J 3 bases short, with 15 bases between. This CDR3 spans 15 amino acids. Per the germline V gene, CDR1 is SGHAT and CDR2 is FQNNGV. CDR3 sequence reads: CASSSPSTGYYGYTF. The DNA for the CDR3 is TGTGCCAGCAGCTCACCTTCGACAGGATACTATGGCTACACCTTC.

This rearrangement joins TRBV7-2 to TRBJ2-5, with 9 nucleotides matching TRBD1. Germline V gene sequence: CDR1 SGHTA, CDR2 FQGNSA. Trimming cost V 9 bases and J 5 bases; bases outside gene matches: 7. The length of the CDR3 is 13 residues. Here the CDR3 reads CASRTGGRETQYF. The CDR3 DNA reads as TGTGCCAGTAGAACAGGGGGCCGCGAGACCCAGTACTTC.

The V gene is TRBV6-5, the J gene TRBJ1-4; possibly TRBD1 for D (6 bases). Trimming took 7 bases from V and 7 from J, leaving 13 bases between them. The CDR3 runs 13 residues. Germline values: CDR1 MNHEY, CDR2 SVGAGI. The CDR3 loop is CASNPRGSEKLFF. The CDR3 region has the DNA TGTGCCAGCAACCCCAGGGGCTCTGAAAAACTGTTTTTT.

The chain employs TRBV7-9 and TRBJ1-2, with TRBD1 matching over 10 bases. Per the germline V gene, CDR1 is SEHNR and CDR2 is FQNEAQ (reference sequence). The V gene end was trimmed by 7 bases and the J gene end by 8 bases; junction bases not matched to a gene: 13. The CDR3 runs 15 residues. CDR3 DNA sequence: TGTGCCAGCACCCCGACAGGGGGCGGCAGGAACGGCTACACCTTC. Protein: CASTPTGGGRNGYTF. Combining the CDR3 with reference TRBV7-9 and TRBJ1-2 gives the whole variable domain DTGVSQNPRHKITKRGQNVTFRCDPISEHNRLYWYRQTLGQGPEFLTYFQNEAQLEKSRLLSDRFSAERPKGSFSTLEIQRTEQGDSAMYLCASTPTGGGRNGYTFGSGTRLTVV.

This chain links TRBV9 with TRBJ2-1; D possibly corresponds to TRBD2 (6 bases). This CDR3 is 16 amino acids long. The V gene lost 0 bases and the J gene lost 1 base, with 11 bases spanning the gap. The germline V gene encodes CDR1 SGDLS and CDR2 YYNGEE. In DNA form, the CDR3 reads TGTGCCAGCAGCGTAGGGGCGGGAACATCCTACAATGAGCAGTTCTTC. This sequence encodes CASSVGAGTSYNEQFF.

V is TRBV11-2 and J is TRBJ2-2; 8 nucleotides agree with TRBD1. This CDR3 is 15 amino acids long. Germline CDR1 is SGHAT and CDR2 is FQNNGV. V lost 5 bases and J lost 4; bases outside the gene matches: 6. The CDR3 coding sequence is TGTGCCAGCAGCCTACAGGGGGGCGCCACCGGGGAGCTGTTTTTT. Residues: CASSLQGGATGELFF.

The J gene is TRBJ2-1, the V gene TRBV7-6; 9 nucleotides match TRBD2. Germline loops: CDR1 SGHVS, CDR2 FNYEAQ. Germline trimming cut 5 bases from V and 10 bases from J; bases unmatched to any gene: 3. The CDR3 contains 12 residues. CDR3 sequence: CASSASGAEQFF. The CDR3 DNA sequence: TGTGCCAGCAGCGCTAGCGGGGCCGAGCAGTTCTTC.

The V and J genes are TRBV25-1 and TRBJ1-1; no definite D call. Germline V gene sequence: CDR1 MGHDK, CDR2 SYGVNS. The CDR3 contains 15 residues. V lost 3 bases and J 4 bases, leaving 15 bases between the germline ends. CDR3 sequence: CASSENSIFGTEAFF. The CDR3 DNA is TGTGCCAGCAGTGAGAACAGTATTTTCGGCACTGAAGCTTTCTTT. Full variable domain (rest looked up from reference TRBV25-1 and TRBJ1-1): EADIYQTPRYLVIGTGKKITLECSQTMGHDKMYWYQQDPGMELHLIHYSYGVNSTEKGDLSSESTVSRIRTEHFPLTLESARPSHTSQYLCASSENSIFGTEAFFGQGTRLTVV.

This sequence joins TRBV6-5 and TRBJ1-3, with 7 bases fitting TRBD1. V was pared by 2 bases and J by 0 bases, with 4 bases of the junction left unmatched. The CDR3 runs to 16 residues. CDR1 MNHEY and CDR2 SVGAGI come from the germline V gene. The CDR3 sequence: CASSYLGGPSGNTIYF. CDR3 DNA: TGTGCCAGCAGTTACCTAGGGGGCCCCTCTGGAAACACCATATATTTT.

The genes are TRBV12-5 and TRBJ1-2; no reliable D call. Germline assignment: CDR1 LGHNT and CDR2 FRNRAP. The CDR3 runs to 13 residues. V was shortened by 2 bases and J by 3 bases, with 7 bases between the two germline ends. CDR3 bases: TGTGCTAGTGGTTTGAACAGCTACTATGGCTACACCTTC. Translating it yields CASGLNSYYGYTF.

The chain joins TRBV7-9 to TRBJ1-3; D gene unclear. Germline V gene lookup returns CDR1 SEHNR and CDR2 FQNEAQ (reference sequence). The CDR3 is made up of 14 amino acids. The V and J ends lost 5 bases and 1 base respectively, with 9 bases between them. CDR3 sequence reads: CASSQRRSGNTIYF. DNA for the CDR3: TGTGCCAGCAGCCAAAGGAGATCTGGAAACACCATATATTTT.

The rearrangement links TRBV7-9 to TRBJ2-2, with 10 nucleotides matching TRBD1. Germline V lookup: CDR1 SEHNR, CDR2 FQNEAQ (reference sequence). The trim removed 4 bases at V and 10 bases at J, leaving 12 bases unmatched. The CDR3 loop spans 16 amino acids. The chain's CDR3 is CASSSVGGQGKVELFF. The CDR3 DNA sequence: TGTGCCAGCAGCTCCGTTGGGGGACAGGGGAAAGTGGAGCTGTTTTTT.

The rearrangement links TRBV5-1 to TRBJ2-5; 16 nucleotides agree with TRBD2. Germline V lookup: CDR1 SGHRS, CDR2 YFSETQ. The CDR3 contains 19 residues. The trim removed 1 base at V and 5 bases at J, leaving 11 bases unmatched. The CDR3 DNA is TGCGCCAGCAGCTTGTCAGGGACTAGCGGGAGGGCCGGGGAGGAGACCCAGTACTTC. Translated, it gives CASSLSGTSGRAGEETQYF.

V gene TRBV19 combines with J gene TRBJ1-5, with 9 bases fitting TRBD1. CDR1 LNHDA and CDR2 SQIVND come from the germline V gene (reference sequence). This CDR3 has 17 amino acids. The V and J ends lost 5 bases and 3 bases, in that order; junction bases with no gene match: 11. CDR3 sequence: CASSSGQGNLFNQPQHF. CDR3 DNA sequence: TGTGCCAGTAGTTCCGGACAGGGGAACCTTTTCAATCAGCCCCAGCATTTT.

This clone was seen only a few times. The chain joins TRBV6-1 to TRBJ2-7, with 8 bases fitting TRBD2. V lost 8 bases and J lost 1; bases outside the gene matches: 4. CDR3 length: 13 amino acids. From germline, CDR1 is MNHNS and CDR2 SASEGT. Written as DNA, the CDR3 is TGTGCCAGCGAAGCGGGAGAATCCTACGAGCAGTACTTC. It specifies CASEAGESYEQYF.

The chain carries TRBV11-2 and TRBJ2-2; tentatively, D is TRBD1 (6 bases). CDR3 length equals 19 residues. Germline-derived CDR1 and CDR2 are SGHAT and FQNNGV. Trimming removed 1 base from V and 1 base from J, with 19 bases in between. The CDR3 DNA is TGTGCCAGCAGCTTAGTGAGGGACAACGAAGGGGGGAACACCGGGGAGCTGTTTTTT. This translates into CASSLVRDNEGGNTGELFF.

This sequence joins TRBV5-1 and TRBJ2-5; D is possibly TRBD2 (5 bases). Germline loops: CDR1 SGHRS, CDR2 YFSETQ. The V gene lost 3 bases and the J gene lost 4 bases, with 19 bases spanning the gap. CDR3 length: 16 residues. The CDR3 is CASSWRTAPNAETQYF. The CDR3 DNA reads as TGCGCCAGCAGCTGGAGGACTGCCCCGAATGCAGAGACCCAGTACTTC.

This clone has more than one count but fewer than ten. The chain carries TRBV29-1 and TRBJ2-5; D is undetermined. The CDR3 extends over 14 amino acids. The germline gives CDR1 SQVTM, CDR2 ANQGSEA. Trimming shortened V by 2 bases and J by 4 bases, and 14 bases separated the two germline ends. CDR3: CSVELDEAGETQYF. The CDR3 DNA follows: TGCAGCGTTGAATTAGATGAGGCTGGAGAGACCCAGTACTTC.

This sequence joins TRBV7-2 and TRBJ1-2, with TRBD1 identical over 8 bases. The CDR3 runs to 14 residues. After removal of 5 bases from V and 4 bases from J, the junction contained 6 bases not matched to a gene. Germline CDR1 and CDR2: SGHTA and FQGNSA. DNA of the CDR3: TGTGCCAGCAGCAAGGAAACAGGGGGCTATGGCTACACCTTC. It translates to CASSKETGGYGYTF.

The V gene is TRBV6-1, the J gene TRBJ2-3; D gene unclear. The CDR3 runs 14 residues. Trimming removed 5 bases at V and 2 bases at J, with 11 bases between. Germline V gene lookup returns CDR1 MNHNS and CDR2 SASEGT. The CDR3 coding sequence is TGTGCCAGCAGTTTCCTAAGTCACACAGATACGCAGTATTTT. This codes for CASSFLSHTDTQYF.

The rearrangement links TRBV30 to TRBJ1-4; possible D gene TRBD1, 5 bases. The CDR3 covers 13 residues. Trimming left V 4 bases short and J 5 bases short, with 11 bases between. Germline V gene lookup returns CDR1 GTSNPN and CDR2 SVGIG (reference sequence). The CDR3: CAWNLAGNEKLFF. CDR3 sequence (DNA): TGTGCCTGGAACTTGGCAGGGAATGAAAAACTGTTTTTT.

In this sample, this clone turned up once. J is TRBJ2-5 and V is TRBV7-2; 8 nucleotides line up with TRBD1. This CDR3 has 14 amino acids. Trimming cost V 4 bases and J 4 bases; bases outside gene matches: 5. CDR1 and CDR2 (germline): SGHTA, FQGNSA. CDR3 sequence: CASSSDRGGETQYF. CDR3 sequence (DNA): TGTGCCAGCAGCTCAGACAGGGGTGGAGAGACCCAGTACTTC.

This chain joins TRBV2 and TRBJ1-5; TRBD1 might be the D (6 bases). In germline, CDR1 is SNHLY, CDR2 FYNNEI. The germline V and J ends were trimmed by 5 bases and 3 bases, with 14 bases remaining between them. The CDR3 has 15 residues. The CDR3 nucleotides are TGTGCCAGCAGTACCCCCGGGACAATCAATCAGCCCCAGCATTTT. This codes for CASSTPGTINQPQHF.

The V gene is TRBV14, the J gene TRBJ2-1; D might be TRBD1 (6 bases). V was clipped by 1 base and J by 1 base, with 11 bases between them. This CDR3 is 16 amino acids long. Germline CDR1 and CDR2: SGHDN and FVKESK. CDR3 nucleotides: TGTGCCAGCAGCCAAGCGGGCCAGGGGTCCTACAATGAGCAGTTCTTC. It translates to CASSQAGQGSYNEQFF.

V and J are TRBV9 and TRBJ2-1, with 8 bases that match TRBD2. The CDR3 is 16 residues long. Germline CDR1 and CDR2: SGDLS and YYNGEE. Trimming cost V 0 bases and J 5 bases; bases outside gene matches: 7. This CDR3 is CASSVDGRGGDNEQFF. CDR3 bases: TGTGCCAGCAGCGTAGACGGGAGGGGTGGCGACAATGAGCAGTTCTTC.

The chain employs TRBV7-2 and TRBJ1-1; the match to TRBD1 covers 7 bases. The CDR3 loop spans 12 amino acids. Germline loops: CDR1 SGHTA, CDR2 FQGNSA. V lost 6 bases to trimming and J lost 6 bases; unmatched junction nucleotides: 4. Here the CDR3 DNA reads TGTGCCAGCAGTCAACAGGGGCCTGAAGCTTTCTTT. It specifies CASSQQGPEAFF.

The chain couples TRBV4-1 to TRBJ2-5; D is perhaps TRBD1 (6 bases). The V end was cut by 0 bases, the J end by 5 bases, with 16 bases between. Germline CDR1 is MGHRA and CDR2 is YSYEKL. The CDR3 length is 16 residues. CDR3 bases: TGCGCCAGCAGCCAAGAGGCCCCGGGACATGGGGAGACCCAGTACTTC. It encodes CASSQEAPGHGETQYF.